This T cell receptor beta chain was captured by sequencing in a study of T cells in Graves' hyperthyroidism and ophthalmopathy. Study-wide findings and caveats: It was a median approximately 6 months before onset that the model predicted ophthalmopathy.

No ophthalmopathy progression within 18 months constituted stable Graves' hyperthyroidism. Newly diagnosed hyperthyroidism patients aged 18 to 65 years had disease lasting under 2 months. It was uncontrolled infection, other autoimmune disease, pregnancy or lactation that excluded patients. The V gene lost 2 bases and the J gene lost 3 bases, with 14 bases spanning the gap. The CDR3 runs to 15 residues. Germline CDR1 is MNHNS and CDR2 is SASEGT. RNA transcripts gave rise to amplified TCR beta CDR3 regions. The TCR CDR3 was amplified in a first-round RT-PCR using the HTBI primer set. One entry per CDR3 protein results from TCRdb running MiXCR on the multiplex PCR reads. Of a few hundred thousand distinct CDR3 sequences listed, about 25% were seen once; the top ten hold around 70%. This clonotype was seen repeatedly, ten times or more. Its matching antigen is unknown.

Sequencing was done on a sample of blood. The V call is TRBV6-1, the J call TRBJ2-7, with D possibly being TRBD2 (7 bases). The sequence came from a man between 50 and 59 years old with Graves' hyperthyroidism. The CDR3 here is CASSERQRGHYEQYF. The CDR3 DNA reads as TGTGCCAGCAGTGAACGCCAGCGGGGACACTACGAGCAGTACTTC.